Sequencing of this T cell receptor beta chain was carried out in a study of Graves' ophthalmopathy and Graves' hyperthyroidism. For repertoire sequencing, the TCR beta CDR3 regions were amplified from RNA transcripts. The authors performed first-round RT-PCR with HTBI primers and then a second-round multiplex PCR. TCRdb used MiXCR to reprocess the multiplex PCR reads, holding one entry per CDR3 protein. The sample shows 680,000 or so distinct CDR3 sequences, approximately 22% of them seen only once. Trimming took 0 bases from V and 3 from J, leaving 15 bases between them. Germline CDR1 and CDR2: LNHNV and YYDKDF (reference sequence). The CDR3 contains 16 residues. This clonotype was seen many times.

The sequencing input was peripheral blood. The TCR comes from a woman aged 18-29 years with stable Graves' hyperthyroidism. Some clones in this sample may be carry-over from other donors' samples. The chain carries TRBV15 and TRBJ2-7; no firm D call. CDR3 sequence reads: CATSRDPALVIYEQYF. The CDR3, as DNA: TGTGCCACCAGCAGAGATCCCGCCCTGGTCATCTACGAGCAGTACTTC.